Sequencing of this T cell receptor beta chain was carried out in a study of cytomegalovirus exposure and HLA in healthy donors. In the PCR, 60 Vbeta and 13 Jbeta primers were used. Produced via immunoSEQ multiplex PCR; TCRdb's table is partial and in-frame only. The table has about 160,000 clones, about 80% seen once; the top ten hold around 0.98%. Regarding this clone: Its antigen is not identified.

CDR1 and CDR2 (germline): SGDLS, YYNGEE. Trimming took 3 bases from V and 0 from J, leaving 2 bases between them. The CDR3 is 12 amino acids. General observations from the study: Fewer N-insertions than the approximately 700-donor mean were reportedly shown by an Asian-associated ancestry cluster in a later analysis. Later analysis revealed greater clonal expansion in HLA-associated TCR beta chains than in equally common others. In a later analysis, at a false discovery rate of 0.05, 16,951 TCR beta sequences matched HLA alleles.

The TCR was taken from a woman in her 50s in good health and CMV-seropositive. Sequenced input: PBMCs. The rearrangement joins TRBV9 to TRBJ2-3; D ambiguous. The CDR3 sequence is CASSASTDTQYF. CDR3 in DNA: TGTGCCAGCAGCGCGAGCACAGATACGCAGTATTTT.